This T cell receptor beta chain was captured by sequencing in a study of shared clonotypes between healthy human individuals. About the research overall: The cohort comprised a couple of women and a few men. Their ages spanned 18 to 49 years.

Per the germline V gene, CDR1 is WNHNN and CDR2 is SYGVQD (reference sequence). The junction had 19 bases not matched to a gene; V was cut back by 7 bases and J by 4 bases. This CDR3 has 18 residues. Per the authors' pipeline: ImmunoSEQ output lacked quality scores and full-length reads, limiting matched filtering. Profiling relied on immunoSEQ multiplex PCR, and the TCRdb table lists in-frame clones only, not all of them. V, J and clone size were drawn from that table, and D and trimming were deduced from the DNA. The sample carries 2 million to 2.5 million clones, 90% to 95% recorded once. Notes on this clone: What it recognizes is unknown.

Study results and caveats: How much donors shared clonotypes was expected to be affected by sequencing depth. In a few donors, around 4.8% of naive CD4 clonotypes appeared in common.

The chain has TRBV10-1 and TRBJ1-1, with 9 bases fitting TRBD1. The sequenced sample was naive CD4+ T cells from PBMCs. Subset described: CD45RA+ positively selected. The receptor was isolated from a young man in good health. Some clones in this sample may be carry-over from other donors' samples. DNA for the CDR3: TGCGCCAGCACCCGAATGTGGGACAGGGTCCTTTGGTCCACTGAAGCTTTCTTT. As protein: CASTRMWDRVLWSTEAFF.